These 27 T cell receptor beta chains originate from one sample sequenced in a study of tumor-infiltrating lymphocytes in primary liver carcinoma. Total RNA (around 0.45 ug) served as template for TCR beta cDNA synthesis primed by a constant-region primer. Slightly modified ARM-PCR served as the procedure for the TCR beta libraries. These libraries came from three rounds of nested multiplex PCR. Researchers ran the first two PCR rounds for roughly 11 cycles each with TRBV1-TRBV30 forward primers and a C-beta reverse primer. Using its own MiXCR run on the multiplex PCR reads, TCRdb lists one record per CDR3 protein. The sample has around 170,000 distinct CDR3 sequences; about 60% are singletons. Researchers drew blood RNA from unsorted whole blood and extracted germline DNA as well. Specimen: peripheral blood. The receptors here all came from a man aged 35 to 55 with primary liver carcinoma and hepatitis B virus infection.

The chain combines TRBV10-3 with TRBJ1-2, with 8 nucleotides matching TRBD1. The CDR3 contains 13 residues. Germline V CDR1 and CDR2: ENHRY, SYGVKD. V shed 4 bases, J shed 7 bases, and the junction held 5 bases outside the gene matches. Written as DNA, the CDR3 is TGTGCCATCAGTGTGGGACAGGACGGTGGCTACACCTTC. The encoded protein is CAISVGQDGGYTF.

About this clonotype itself: This sequence may be a read error, since a much larger clone differs from it by one base. V usage is TRBV11-3 and J usage is TRBJ2-3; possibly TRBD2 for D (5 bases). This CDR3 has 15 residues. Germline CDR1 SGHNT, CDR2 YENEEA. The CDR3 sequence is CASSLGSSRTDMQYF. CDR3 sequence (DNA): TGTGCCAGCAGCTTAGGGTCTAGCCGCACAGATATGCAGTATTTT.

Points on this clonotype: Since the CDR3 does not end with the conserved phenylalanine or tryptophan, this likely comes from a read error. This chain uses TRBV7-8 with TRBJ1-5; no clear D. The CDR3 covers 14 residues. Trimming removed 0 bases at V and 5 bases at J, with 8 bases between. CDR1 and CDR2 from the germline V gene are SGHVS and FQNEAQ. CDR3 DNA: TGTGCCAGCAGCTTAGCGCGGGTGGATCAGCCCCAGCATCTT. This translates into CASSLARVDQPQHL.

The rearrangement links TRBV6-1 to TRBJ2-2; D remains unclear. Germline values: CDR1 MNHNS, CDR2 SASEGT. There are 12 residues in the CDR3. Trimming pared 5 bases from V and 3 bases from J, leaving 4 bases between. CDR3 nucleotide sequence: TGTGCCAGCAGTAGTTACACCGGGGAGCTGTTTTTT. This translates into CASSSYTGELFF.

A note on this clonotype: Possible read error: a much larger clone is one base away. In DNA form, the CDR3 reads TGTGCCAGCAGGGCTGCGGAAATCAACTATGGCTACGCCTTC. Translation gives CASRAAEINYGYAF. The rearrangement joins TRBV6-6 to TRBJ1-2; D is undetermined. This CDR3 spans 14 amino acids. In germline, CDR1 is MNHNY, CDR2 SVGAGI (reference sequence).

The V and J genes are TRBV12-3 or TRBV12-4 and TRBJ2-5; no firm D call. The CDR3 runs 12 residues. Trimming left V 10 bases short and J 7 bases short, with 16 bases between. The CDR3 loop reads CAIILVTGTQYF. CDR3 DNA sequence: TGTGCCATCATTTTGGTGACCGGGACCCAGTACTTC.

In the case of this clonotype: One end of the junction varies from germline; a read error may be responsible. The V gene is TRBV6-6, the J gene TRBJ1-2, with D unresolved. The CDR3 sequence is 11 residues long. In germline, CDR1 is MNHNY, CDR2 SVGAGI (reference sequence). The CDR3 sequence is CVSNQNYGYTF. CDR3 bases: TGTGTCAGCAATCAAAACTATGGCTACACCTTC.

This clonotype has more than one count but fewer than ten. The CDR3 loop reads CSVGGQNSGNTIYF. The CDR3 DNA reads TGCAGCGTTGGGGGACAGAACTCTGGAAACACCATATATTTT. This chain joins TRBV29-1 and TRBJ1-3; 7 nucleotides align to TRBD1. The CDR3 loop spans 14 amino acids. V trimming: 4 bases; J trimming: 0 bases; junction bases outside the gene matches: 3. CDR1 and CDR2 (germline): SQVTM, ANQGSEA.

J is TRBJ1-1 and V is TRBV4-1; D remains unclear. Trimming removed 0 bases at V and 2 bases at J, with 7 bases between. Germline values: CDR1 MGHRA, CDR2 YSYEKL. The CDR3 is 14 residues long. CDR3 in DNA: TGCGCCAGCAGCCAAGACCCGGGAAACACTGAAGCTTTCTTT. Encoded protein: CASSQDPGNTEAFF.

The chain uses TRBV29-1 and TRBJ2-5; 7 bases align to TRBD1. The CDR3 loop spans 12 amino acids. J was trimmed by 1 base and V by 8 bases; bases with no gene match: 4. The germline V gene has CDR1 SQVTM and CDR2 ANQGSEA. The CDR3 DNA sequence: TGCAGCATCAGGGGGACCCAAGAGACCCAGTACTTC. Its translation: CSIRGTQETQYF. Full variable domain (outside the CDR3, taken from reference TRBV29-1 and TRBJ2-5): SAVISQKPSRDICQRGTSLTIQCQVDSQVTMMFWYRQQPGQSLTLIATANQGSEATYESGFVIDKFPISRPNLTFSTLTVSNMSPEDSSIYLCSIRGTQETQYFGPGTRLLVL.

With regard to this clonotype: The CDR3 does not close with the conserved phenylalanine or tryptophan, likely indicating a read error. The gene calls are TRBV6-5 and TRBJ2-5; unclear D gene. V was shortened by 3 bases and J by 4 bases, with 3 bases between the two germline ends. This CDR3 region has 11 residues. Germline values: CDR1 MNHEY, CDR2 SVGAGI. CDR3 sequence reads: CASSYIETQYL. The CDR3 DNA reads TGTGCCAGCAGTTATATAGAGACCCAGTACTTA.

The chain couples TRBV4-1 to TRBJ1-1, with D possibly being TRBD1 (6 bases). This CDR3 is built from 14 residues. Germline V CDR1 and CDR2: MGHRA, YSYEKL. V was shortened by 4 bases and J by 5 bases, with 14 bases between the two germline ends. The chain's CDR3 is CASSPERGRTEAFF. In DNA, the CDR3 is TGCGCCAGCAGCCCGGAAAGGGGGAGGACTGAAGCTTTCTTT.

Concerning this clonotype: A much bigger clone sits one base away, suggesting this may be a read error. The chain links TRBV11-2 to TRBJ2-5; D may be TRBD1 (5 bases). CDR1 and CDR2 (germline): SGHAT, FQNNGV. This CDR3 has 15 residues. In DNA form, the CDR3 reads TGTGCCAGCAGCTACGCGCCCGAGACGACAGAGATCCAGTACTTC. Its protein is CASSYAPETTEIQYF. Full variable domain (rest looked up from reference TRBV11-2 and TRBJ2-5): EAGVAQSPRYKIIEKRQSVAFWCNPISGHATLYWYQQILGQGPKLLIQFQNNGVVDDSQLPKDRFSAERLKGVDSTLKIQPAKLEDSAVYLCASSYAPETTEIQYFGPGTRLLVL.

The CDR3 is CASRGLAEYNEQFF. The CDR3 DNA is TGTGCCAGCAGGGGACTAGCGGAATACAATGAGCAGTTCTTC. This chain links TRBV12-3 or TRBV12-4 with TRBJ2-1; 11 bases fit TRBD2. With 6 bases clipped from V and 4 bases from J, the junction kept 2 bases outside the gene matches. This CDR3 is built from 14 residues.

This sequence joins TRBV4-1 and TRBJ2-7; TRBD1 is a possible D gene (5 bases). Germline loops: CDR1 MGHRA, CDR2 YSYEKL. The CDR3 is 15 amino acids. V was shortened by 0 bases and J by 0 bases, with 9 bases between the two germline ends. CDR3 protein: CASSQDRQGSYEQYF. The CDR3, as DNA: TGCGCCAGCAGCCAAGATAGGCAGGGCTCCTACGAGCAGTACTTC.

The chain uses TRBV20-1 and TRBJ2-1; 12 nucleotides match TRBD2. This CDR3 has 15 residues. Germline CDR1 DFQATT, CDR2 SNEGSKA (reference sequence). The V gene end was trimmed by 5 bases and the J gene end by 3 bases; junction bases not matched to a gene: 5. This CDR3 is CSARRTSGDYNEQFF. In DNA form, the CDR3 reads TGCAGTGCTCGTCGGACTAGCGGGGACTACAATGAGCAGTTCTTC.

The chain recombines TRBV4-1 with TRBJ2-5, with D maybe TRBD1 (7 bases). CDR1 and CDR2 from the germline V gene are MGHRA and YSYEKL. The V and J ends lost 4 bases and 2 bases respectively, with 11 bases between them. The CDR3 extends over 14 amino acids. The CDR3 spells CASSLQGGQETQYF. The CDR3 DNA follows: TGCGCCAGCAGCCTCCAGGGGGGACAAGAGACCCAGTACTTC.

This clonotype has ten or more counts. The chain couples TRBV11-2 to TRBJ2-7; the D gene is possibly TRBD2 (6 bases). Trimming stripped 1 base from V and 6 bases from J, with 16 bases between. There are 15 residues in the CDR3. CDR1 is SGHAT, CDR2 FQNNGV, per germline. The CDR3 DNA reads as TGTGCCAGCAGCTTAGCCCCGTCTACAGCGGGCGAGCAGTACTTC. It specifies CASSLAPSTAGEQYF.

V and J are TRBV7-9 and TRBJ2-1, with TRBD1 as a possible D gene (6 bases). Between the trimmed V and J ends, which lost 0 bases and 9 bases, there was a span of 12 bases. The germline CDR1 and CDR2 sequences are SEHNR and FQNEAQ (reference sequence). The CDR3 runs to 14 residues. The CDR3 reads CASSLANRVSEQFF. CDR3 DNA sequence: TGTGCCAGCAGCTTAGCTAACAGGGTTAGTGAGCAGTTCTTC.

Worth noting for this clonotype: A much larger clonotype is one base distant, so this may be a read error. Likely a read error: the CDR3 ends without its conserved phenylalanine or tryptophan. This sequence joins TRBV6-5 and TRBJ2-1; the D gene is possibly TRBD2 (5 bases). The germline CDR1 and CDR2 sequences are MNHEY and SVGAGI. V dropped 7 bases and J dropped 3 bases, with 16 bases sitting between them. This CDR3 is 15 amino acids long. This CDR3 is CASKTTSVGYNEQFL. For the CDR3, the DNA is TGTGCCAGCAAGACTACCAGTGTGGGCTACAATGAGCAGTTCCTC.

The rearrangement links TRBV5-1 to TRBJ1-1, with D possibly matching TRBD1 (5 bases). The V end was cut by 0 bases, the J end by 0 bases, with 9 bases between. CDR1 and CDR2 from the germline V gene are SGHRS and YFSETQ. The CDR3 contains 15 residues. The CDR3 bases are TGCGCCAGCAGCTTGGGACAGAACATGAACACTGAAGCTTTCTTT. It is translated as CASSLGQNMNTEAFF. The full variable domain, its missing parts supplied by reference TRBV5-1 and TRBJ1-1, is KAGVTQTPRYLIKTRGQQVTLSCSPISGHRSVSWYQQTPGQGLQFLFEYFSETQRNKGNFPGRFSGRQFSNSRSEMNVSTLELGDSALYLCASSLGQNMNTEAFFGQGTRLTVV.

V and J are TRBV4-1 and TRBJ2-7; no clear D gene. V lost 1 base, J lost 5 bases, and 12 bases lay in between. The CDR3 loop spans 14 amino acids. Germline CDR1 MGHRA, CDR2 YSYEKL. The CDR3 here is CASSQVQNGDEQYF. CDR3 DNA: TGCGCCAGCAGCCAAGTCCAAAACGGCGACGAGCAGTACTTC.

On this clonotype: One end of the junction varies from germline; a read error may be responsible. The rearrangement uses TRBV11-3 and TRBJ2-1; D may be TRBD2 (6 bases). The CDR3 is 17 residues long. Germline CDR1 reads SGHNT; CDR2 reads YENEEA. CDR3 DNA sequence: TGTGCCAGTAGCTTGACTCCTCCGGGACTCGTCTACAATGAGCAGTTCTTC. Its protein is CASSLTPPGLVYNEQFF. The entire variable domain, with the rest obtained from reference TRBV11-3 and TRBJ2-1, is as follows: EAGVVQSPRYKIIEKKQPVAFWCNPISGHNTLYWYLQNLGQGPELLIRYENEEAVDDSQLPKDRFSAERLKGVDSTLKIQPAELGDSAVYLCASSLTPPGLVYNEQFFGPGTRLTVL.

As regards this clonotype: At one end, the junction sequence differs from germline, possibly due to a read error. The V gene is TRBV5-5, the J gene TRBJ1-1; no definite D call. This CDR3 is 13 amino acids long. The V gene's germline CDR1 is SGHKS and CDR2 YYEKEE (reference sequence). The CDR3 sequence: CVSSTLRSAEAFF. The CDR3 DNA is TGTGTCAGCAGCACTTTAAGGAGCGCTGAAGCTTTCTTT.

Comment on this clonotype: A read error may account for a junction end that differs from germline. The CDR3 sequence: CASSSGDRETQYF. The CDR3 nucleotides read TGTGCCAGCAGCTCAGGGGACAGAGAGACCCAGTATTTC. The chain has TRBV11-2 and TRBJ2-5, with 7 nucleotides matching TRBD1. Germline loops: CDR1 SGHAT, CDR2 FQNNGV. The CDR3 totals 13 residues.

This clonotype showed up many times. The chain carries TRBV12-3 or TRBV12-4 and TRBJ2-6, with D perhaps assigned TRBD1 or TRBD2 (5 bases each). This CDR3 is 16 amino acids long. Trimming stripped 4 bases from V and 4 bases from J, with 14 bases between. The CDR3 bases are TGTGCCAGCAGTTCCGATCGGGACCGAGGGGCCAACGTCCTGACTTTC. As protein: CASSSDRDRGANVLTF.

The chain has TRBV12-3 or TRBV12-4 and TRBJ2-2, with 14 bases aligning to TRBD2. This CDR3 is built from 18 residues. V was clipped by 5 bases and J by 4 bases; unmatched bases: 9. The CDR3 sequence: CASSPPGLAGAGTGELFF. The CDR3, as DNA: TGTGCCAGCAGTCCCCCGGGACTAGCGGGAGCGGGCACCGGGGAGCTGTTTTTT.